These 7 T cell receptor beta chains were sequenced from one sample in a study of response to subunit inactivated influenza vaccine. TCRdb re-analysed the RT-PCR reads in MiXCR, keeping a single row per CDR3 protein. The sample has around 530,000 distinct CDR3 sequences, 16% seen once. The sequencing used CD4+ T cells sorted from PBMCs, collected approximately 25 months after vaccination. These receptors were taken from a man between 50 and 69 years old who received an inactivated influenza vaccine.

This clonotype was seen more than once but under ten times. The J gene is TRBJ2-7, the V gene TRBV14; 9 bases are shared with TRBD1. The CDR3 is 16 residues long. The V gene end was trimmed by 4 bases and the J gene end by 2 bases; junction bases not matched to a gene: 9. In germline, CDR1 is SGHDN, CDR2 FVKESK. CDR3 DNA: TGTGCCAGCAGCCCCGGAGCGACAGGGGGAACCTACGAGCAGTACTTC. Amino acid sequence: CASSPGATGGTYEQYF.

As regards this clonotype: Because the CDR3 is missing its conserved closing phenylalanine or tryptophan, this is likely a read error. In DNA, the CDR3 is TGTGCCAGCAGCTCCAGAGGACTAGCGGGATTGGATGAGCAGTTCTCC. Translated: CASSSRGLAGLDEQFS. The chain couples TRBV7-6 to TRBJ2-1; 12 bases fit TRBD2. This CDR3 is built from 16 residues. Losses at the gene ends were 4 bases for V and 8 bases for J; bases not matched to a gene: 9. Germline CDR1 is SGHVS and CDR2 is FNYEAQ.

In its sample, this clonotype was seen a few times. The chain carries TRBV5-1 and TRBJ2-7; 8 bases agree with TRBD2. The V gene end was trimmed by 4 bases and the J gene end by 3 bases; junction bases not matched to a gene: 6. The V gene's germline CDR1 is SGHRS and CDR2 YFSETQ. The CDR3 totals 14 residues. The CDR3 bases are TGCGCCAGCAGCCTACAGCGGGAGAACTACGAGCAGTACTTC. Protein: CASSLQRENYEQYF. The whole variable domain, filled in from reference TRBV5-1 and TRBJ2-7, reads KAGVTQTPRYLIKTRGQQVTLSCSPISGHRSVSWYQQTPGQGLQFLFEYFSETQRNKGNFPGRFSGRQFSNSRSEMNVSTLELGDSALYLCASSLQRENYEQYFGPGTRLTVT.

This clonotype was seen more than once but under ten times. For the CDR3, the DNA is TGTGCCAGCAGCCCATCGACCGGGACAGGGACCCGCACAGATACGCAGTATTTT. It is translated as CASSPSTGTGTRTDTQYF. J is TRBJ2-3 and V is TRBV4-2; TRBD1 agrees at 9 bases. Germline CDR1 and CDR2: LGHNA and YNFKEQ. V lost 4 bases and J lost 1; bases outside the gene matches: 12. CDR3 length: 18 residues.

This clonotype was observed at least ten times. V and J are TRBV20-1 and TRBJ2-3; TRBD1 is a possible D gene (5 bases). This CDR3 region has 13 residues. Germline V lookup: CDR1 DFQATT, CDR2 SNEGSKA (reference sequence). V shed 3 bases and J shed 1 base, with 8 bases lying between them. In DNA form, the CDR3 reads TGCAGTGCTAGGGGGCCGGGCACAGATACGCAGTATTTT. As protein: CSARGPGTDTQYF.

This chain joins TRBV12-3 or TRBV12-4 and TRBJ2-5, with D tentatively TRBD1 or TRBD2 (6 bases each). The CDR3 extends over 14 amino acids. The V end was cut by 2 bases, the J end by 4 bases, with 11 bases between. The CDR3 DNA sequence: TGTGCCAGCAGTTTACGTACGGGGGCAGAGACCCAGTACTTC. Encoded protein: CASSLRTGAETQYF.

This clonotype was seen only a few times. The V gene is TRBV24-1, the J gene TRBJ2-5, with D hard to call. The V gene lost 0 bases and the J gene lost 7 bases, with 5 bases spanning the gap. The germline CDR1 and CDR2 sequences are KGHDR and SFDVKD. The CDR3 is made up of 12 amino acids. The CDR3 protein is CATSDLIGTQYF. For the CDR3, the DNA is TGTGCCACCAGTGATTTGATCGGGACCCAGTACTTC.